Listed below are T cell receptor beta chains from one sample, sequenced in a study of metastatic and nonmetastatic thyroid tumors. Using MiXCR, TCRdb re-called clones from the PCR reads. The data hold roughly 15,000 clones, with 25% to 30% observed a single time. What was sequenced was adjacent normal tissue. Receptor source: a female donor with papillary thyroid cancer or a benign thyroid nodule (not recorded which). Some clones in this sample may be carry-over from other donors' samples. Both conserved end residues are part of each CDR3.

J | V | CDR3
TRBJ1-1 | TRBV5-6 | CASRGQVNTEAFF
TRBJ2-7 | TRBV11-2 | CASSIDIIYEQYF
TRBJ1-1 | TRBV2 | CASKNTQNTEAFF
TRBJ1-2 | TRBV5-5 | CASSGAGLYGYTF
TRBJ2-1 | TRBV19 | CASSRGLAEYNEQFF
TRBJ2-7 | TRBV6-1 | CASSEVAGSYEQYF
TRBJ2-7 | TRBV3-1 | CASSQRAMGYEQYF
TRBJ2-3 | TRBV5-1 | CASSLDGQGEDTQYF
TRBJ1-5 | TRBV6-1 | CASSADRGLAQPQHF
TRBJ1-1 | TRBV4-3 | CASSQIRGNTEAFF
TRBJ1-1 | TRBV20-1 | CSSQGTALSMNTEAFF
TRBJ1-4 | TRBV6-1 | CASHLGQANPGKGEKLFF
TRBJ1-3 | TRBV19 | CASSVGTGGEDYGNTIYF
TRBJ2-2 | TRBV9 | CASSPRTAPSGELFF
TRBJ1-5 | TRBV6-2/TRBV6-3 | CASSYGGTGQPQHF
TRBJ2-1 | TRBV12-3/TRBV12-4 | CASSFQRETNEQFF
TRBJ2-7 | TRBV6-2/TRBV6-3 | CASSYGQGGYEQYF
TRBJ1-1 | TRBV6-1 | CASSLQGSGTEAFF
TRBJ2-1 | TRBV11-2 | CASSPVGLAGVREQFF
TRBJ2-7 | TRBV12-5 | CASGLSGYAYEQYF
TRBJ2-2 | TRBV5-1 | CASSSGANTGELFF
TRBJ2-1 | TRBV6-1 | CASSGAGPYNEQFF
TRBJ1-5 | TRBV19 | CASSPTGGRSQPQHF
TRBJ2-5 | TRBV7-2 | CASSLGTEQETQYF
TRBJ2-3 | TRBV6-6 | CASSYARLGTDTQYF
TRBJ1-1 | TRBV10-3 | CAISESQGQNTEAFF
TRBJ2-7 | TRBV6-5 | CASSYYQGATYEQYF
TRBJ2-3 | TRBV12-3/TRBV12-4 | CASSLSGRGNTQYF
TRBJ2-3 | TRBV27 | CASSFSGVSTDTQYF
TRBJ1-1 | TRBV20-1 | CSAIDRQQGRGEAFF
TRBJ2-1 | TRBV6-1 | CASRGLALNEQFF
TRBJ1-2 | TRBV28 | CAIQPRAVYGYTF
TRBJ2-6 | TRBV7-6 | CASSLGTGGAGANVLTF
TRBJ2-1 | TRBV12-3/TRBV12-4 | CASSDGTIGYNEQFF
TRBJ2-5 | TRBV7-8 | CASSLVVRSRETQYF
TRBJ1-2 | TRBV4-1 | CASSQDWGGAWGYTF
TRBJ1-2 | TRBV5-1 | CASSLLGNGYTF
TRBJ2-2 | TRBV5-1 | CASSFGGTLADTGELFF
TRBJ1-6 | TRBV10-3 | CAHAGGVGSPLHF
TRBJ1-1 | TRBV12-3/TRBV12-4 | CASRTEGAPAFF
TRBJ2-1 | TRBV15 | CATSRERYNEQFF
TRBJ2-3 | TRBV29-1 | CSGRDSLISTDTQYF
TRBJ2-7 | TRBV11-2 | CASSPGTLFEQYF
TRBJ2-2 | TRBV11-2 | CASSSLAGGQPGELFF
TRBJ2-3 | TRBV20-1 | CSATTSTDTQYF
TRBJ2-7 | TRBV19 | CASSIKADSYEQYF